This T cell receptor (beta chain) is from a study of technical replicates of blood from a few donors. Sequencing was performed with immunoSEQ multiplex PCR; in TCRdb, only in-frame clones are kept and a portion is missing. The profile shows 60,000 to 85,000 clones, approximately 96% of them singletons. The receptor comes from a human donor in good health. Sequencing used T cells isolated from PBMCs.

CDR3 region: CASSPRLADTDTQYF. The CDR3 DNA is TGTGCCAGCAGCCCCAGACTAGCGGACACAGATACGCAGTATTTT. This chain uses TRBV7-2 with TRBJ2-3, with 9 bases identical to TRBD2. J was trimmed by 2 bases and V by 5 bases; bases with no gene match: 5. The CDR3 is 15 residues long. CDR1 is SGHTA, CDR2 FQGNSA, per germline.